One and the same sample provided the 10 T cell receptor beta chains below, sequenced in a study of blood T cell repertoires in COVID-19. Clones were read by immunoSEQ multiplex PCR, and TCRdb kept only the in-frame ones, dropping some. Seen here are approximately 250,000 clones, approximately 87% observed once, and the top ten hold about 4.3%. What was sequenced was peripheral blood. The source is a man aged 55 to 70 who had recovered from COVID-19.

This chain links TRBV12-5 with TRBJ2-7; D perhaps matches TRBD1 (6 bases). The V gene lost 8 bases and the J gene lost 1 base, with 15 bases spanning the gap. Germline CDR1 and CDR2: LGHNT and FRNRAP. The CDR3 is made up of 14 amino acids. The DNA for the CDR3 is TGTGCTAGTAGCCGAGGGGACATGTCCTACGAGCAGTACTTC. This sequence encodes CASSRGDMSYEQYF. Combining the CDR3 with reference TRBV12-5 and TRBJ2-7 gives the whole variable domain DARVTQTPRHKVTEMGQEVTMRCQPILGHNTVFWYRQTMMQGLELLAYFRNRAPLDDSGMPKDRFSAEMPDATLATLKIQPSEPRDSAVYFCASSRGDMSYEQYFGPGTRLTVT.

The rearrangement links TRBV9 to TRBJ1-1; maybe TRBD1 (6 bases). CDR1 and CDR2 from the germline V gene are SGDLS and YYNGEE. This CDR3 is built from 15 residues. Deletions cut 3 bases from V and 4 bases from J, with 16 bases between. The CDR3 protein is CASSASGGGPTEAFF. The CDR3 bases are TGTGCCAGCAGCGCGTCCGGGGGGGGCCCCACTGAAGCTTTCTTT.

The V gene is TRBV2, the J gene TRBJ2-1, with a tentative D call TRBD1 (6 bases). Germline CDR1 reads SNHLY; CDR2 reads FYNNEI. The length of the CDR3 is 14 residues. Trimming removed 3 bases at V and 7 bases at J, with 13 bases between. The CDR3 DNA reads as TGTGCCAGCAGTGAGACCCCTCAGGGGAATGAGCAGTTCTTC. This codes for CASSETPQGNEQFF.

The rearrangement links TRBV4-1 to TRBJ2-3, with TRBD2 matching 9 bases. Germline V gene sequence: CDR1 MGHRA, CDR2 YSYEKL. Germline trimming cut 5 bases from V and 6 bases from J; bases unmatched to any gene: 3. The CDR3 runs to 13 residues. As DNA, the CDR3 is TGCGCCAGCAGCTATGGACTAGCGGATACGCAGTATTTT. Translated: CASSYGLADTQYF.

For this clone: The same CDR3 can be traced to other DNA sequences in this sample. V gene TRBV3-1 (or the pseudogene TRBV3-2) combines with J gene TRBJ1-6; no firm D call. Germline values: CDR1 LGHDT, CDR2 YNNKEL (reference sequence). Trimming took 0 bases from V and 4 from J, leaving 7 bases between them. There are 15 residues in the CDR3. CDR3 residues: CASSQDLRYNSPLHF. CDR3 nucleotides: TGTGCCAGCAGCCAAGATCTCAGATATAATTCACCCCTCCACTTT.

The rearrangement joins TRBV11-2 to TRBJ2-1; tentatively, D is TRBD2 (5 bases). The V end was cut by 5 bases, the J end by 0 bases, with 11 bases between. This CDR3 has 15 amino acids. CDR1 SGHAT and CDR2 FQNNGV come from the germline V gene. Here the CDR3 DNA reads TGTGCCAGCAGCGTCCAAGGGAGCTCCTACAATGAGCAGTTCTTC. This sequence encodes CASSVQGSSYNEQFF.

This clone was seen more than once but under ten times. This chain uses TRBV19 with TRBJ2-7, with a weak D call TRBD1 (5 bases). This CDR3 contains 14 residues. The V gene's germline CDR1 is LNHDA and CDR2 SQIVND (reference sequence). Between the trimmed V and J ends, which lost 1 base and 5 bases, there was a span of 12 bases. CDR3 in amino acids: CASSIAGMRHEQYF. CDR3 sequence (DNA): TGTGCCAGTAGTATAGCAGGGATGAGGCACGAGCAGTACTTC.

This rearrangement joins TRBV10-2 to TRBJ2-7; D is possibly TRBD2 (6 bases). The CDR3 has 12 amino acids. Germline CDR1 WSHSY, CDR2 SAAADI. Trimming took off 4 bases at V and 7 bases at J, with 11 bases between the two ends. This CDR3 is CASSGGTWEQYF. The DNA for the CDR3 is TGCGCCAGCAGTGGTGGGACTTGGGAGCAGTACTTC.

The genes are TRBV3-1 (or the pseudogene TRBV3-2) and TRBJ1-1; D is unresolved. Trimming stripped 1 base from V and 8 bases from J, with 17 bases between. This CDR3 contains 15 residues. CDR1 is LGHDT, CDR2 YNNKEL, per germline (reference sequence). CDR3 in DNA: TGTGCCAGCAGCCAAGGGTCAGGAACAGCCAGCGAAGCTTTCTTT. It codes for CASSQGSGTASEAFF.

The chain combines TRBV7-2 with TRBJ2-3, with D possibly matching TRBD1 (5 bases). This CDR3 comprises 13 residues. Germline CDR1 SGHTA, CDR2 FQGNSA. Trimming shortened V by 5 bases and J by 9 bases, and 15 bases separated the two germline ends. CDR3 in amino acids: CASSANSAGTQYF. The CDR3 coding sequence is TGTGCCAGCAGCGCTAATTCTGCAGGGACGCAGTATTTT.